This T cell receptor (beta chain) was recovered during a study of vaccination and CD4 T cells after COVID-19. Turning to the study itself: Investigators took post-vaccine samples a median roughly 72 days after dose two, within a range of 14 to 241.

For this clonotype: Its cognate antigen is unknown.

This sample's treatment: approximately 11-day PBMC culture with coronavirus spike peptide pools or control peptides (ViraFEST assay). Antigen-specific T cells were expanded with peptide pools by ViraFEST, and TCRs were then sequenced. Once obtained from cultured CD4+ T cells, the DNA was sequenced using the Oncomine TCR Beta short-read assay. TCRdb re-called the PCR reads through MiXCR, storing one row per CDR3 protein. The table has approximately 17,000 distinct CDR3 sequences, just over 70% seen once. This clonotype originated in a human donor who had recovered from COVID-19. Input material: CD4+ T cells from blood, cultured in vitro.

The CDR3 is CASTLGTRGREQYF. DNA of the CDR3: TGTGCCAGCACCCTGGGGACTAGGGGCCGGGAGCAGTACTTC. The chain uses TRBV28 and TRBJ2-7, with 8 bases that match TRBD2. The CDR3 covers 14 residues. The germline V gene has CDR1 MDHEN and CDR2 SYDVKM. Trimming took 7 bases from V and 7 from J; bases not matched to a gene: 12.